Presented here are 31 T cell receptor beta chains from one specimen sequenced in a study of beta chain features in type 1 diabetes. TCRB transcripts that were expressed got sequenced, as all of the isolated RNA had been reverse transcribed. Produced via immunoSEQ multiplex PCR; TCRdb's table is partial and in-frame only. The sample has more than 150,000 clones, about 13% seen once. Sequencing input: central memory CD4+ T cells from blood. Every receptor here comes from a woman between 18 and 30 years old in good health.

In its sample, this clone was seen a few times. The chain carries TRBV6-1 and TRBJ1-1; 8 bases fit TRBD1. CDR1 and CDR2 from the germline V gene are MNHNS and SASEGT. Trimming cost V 7 bases and J 5 bases; bases outside gene matches: 9. This CDR3 has 14 residues. The CDR3 nucleotides are TGTGCCAGCACCCAACGGACAGGGTGGACTGAAGCTTTCTTT. Translating gives CASTQRTGWTEAFF.

This clone was counted only a few times. V is TRBV28 and J is TRBJ2-2; D unresolved. The germline gives CDR1 MDHEN, CDR2 SYDVKM. Deletions cut 5 bases from V and 0 bases from J, with 10 bases between. This CDR3 is built from 15 residues. CDR3: CASSLNYPNTGELFF. The CDR3, as DNA: TGTGCCAGCAGTCTGAACTATCCGAACACCGGGGAGCTGTTTTTT.

The genes are TRBV30 and TRBJ2-2, with unresolved D. The CDR3 totals 11 residues. Germline V CDR1 and CDR2: GTSNPN, SVGIG (reference sequence). The ends were cut back, 2 bases at V and 7 bases at J, with 5 bases in the middle. In DNA form, the CDR3 reads TGTGCCTGGAGTTTCAACGGGGAGCTGTTTTTT. Its translation is CAWSFNGELFF.

Only a few counts were recorded for this clone. This chain uses TRBV19 with TRBJ2-5, with 10 bases matching TRBD1. There are 11 residues in the CDR3. Trimming removed 10 bases from V and 7 bases from J; junction bases left unmatched: 3. Germline-derived CDR1 and CDR2 are LNHDA and SQIVND (reference sequence). The CDR3 sequence: CATGQGGTQYF. CDR3 nucleotides: TGTGCCACCGGACAGGGGGGGACCCAGTACTTC.

Ten or more counts support this clone. This sequence joins TRBV27 and TRBJ1-1, with 8 bases lining up with TRBD1. CDR1 and CDR2 from the germline V gene are MNHEY and SMNVEV (reference sequence). The CDR3 runs to 12 residues. J lost 12 bases, V lost 3 bases, and 6 bases had no gene match. CDR3 in DNA: TGTGCCAGCAGTTTCCTCGGACAGGGCCCTTTCTTT. This sequence encodes CASSFLGQGPFF.

The DNA for the CDR3 is TGTGCCTGGAGTGTAAGGCGCCCGGGGATTATGAACACTGAAGCTTTCTTT. Amino acids: CAWSVRRPGIMNTEAFF. This chain joins TRBV30 and TRBJ1-1; no firm D call. Germline assignment: CDR1 GTSNPN and CDR2 SVGIG (reference sequence). Trimming pared 0 bases from V and 0 bases from J, leaving 17 bases between. This CDR3 region has 17 residues.

The table lists this clone with a few counts. This chain links TRBV14 with TRBJ1-1; 7 bases fit TRBD1. Losses at the gene ends were 0 bases for V and 0 bases for J; bases not matched to a gene: 22. The CDR3 runs to 22 residues. Germline V gene lookup returns CDR1 SGHDN and CDR2 FVKESK. The CDR3 sequence: CASSQDLQNLRGLYSMNTEAFF. The CDR3 bases are TGTGCCAGCAGCCAAGATCTTCAGAACTTAAGGGGGCTGTATTCGATGAACACTGAAGCTTTCTTT.

V is TRBV27 and J is TRBJ2-7; 10 bases match TRBD2. Looked up from germline, CDR1 is MNHEY and CDR2 is SMNVEV (reference sequence). With V trimmed by 10 bases and J by 4 bases, 7 bases remained unmatched. This CDR3 is built from 13 residues. The chain's CDR3 is CAIRAGGGYEQYF. DNA of the CDR3: TGTGCCATCCGAGCGGGAGGGGGTTACGAGCAGTACTTC.

J is TRBJ2-7 and V is TRBV7-9; D possibly corresponds to TRBD2 (6 bases). V was pared by 5 bases and J by 3 bases, with 17 bases between. Looked up from germline, CDR1 is SEHNR and CDR2 is FQNEAQ (reference sequence). The CDR3 contains 15 residues. The CDR3 is CASSLLAPGVYEQYF. DNA of the CDR3: TGTGCCAGCAGCCTTCTAGCTCCGGGAGTCTACGAGCAGTACTTC.

CDR3 residues: CASRGDAGTGSYYEQYF. The CDR3 DNA is TGCGCCAGCAGGGGAGACGCGGGGACGGGGAGTTACTACGAGCAGTACTTC. The J gene is TRBJ2-7, the V gene TRBV5-1; possibly TRBD2 for D (6 bases). CDR1 SGHRS and CDR2 YFSETQ come from the germline V gene. V was clipped by 5 bases and J by 3 bases, with 24 bases between them. This CDR3 is 17 amino acids long.

This chain joins TRBV11-2 and TRBJ2-3; 7 nucleotides align to TRBD2. Trimming at V came to 1 base and at J to 6 bases, leaving 4 bases not matched to a gene. This CDR3 is 14 amino acids long. Germline assignment: CDR1 SGHAT and CDR2 FQNNGV. The CDR3 bases are TGTGCCAGCAGCTTAGGCCGAGCGGGGGATACGCAGTATTTT. Translating it yields CASSLGRAGDTQYF.

The CDR3 is CASRAGLSQETQYF. As DNA, the CDR3 is TGTGCCAGCAGAGCAGGGTTAAGTCAAGAGACCCAGTACTTC. V and J are TRBV2 and TRBJ2-5; tentatively, D is TRBD1 (5 bases). This CDR3 comprises 14 residues. The V end lost 6 bases, the J end lost 2 bases, and 13 bases lay between the germline ends. The germline V gene has CDR1 SNHLY and CDR2 FYNNEI.

V usage is TRBV18 and J usage is TRBJ1-1; D is unclear. V gave up 2 bases and J gave up 1 base, with 17 bases separating them. The germline CDR1 and CDR2 sequences are KGHSH and LQKENI. The CDR3 is 17 residues long. As DNA, the CDR3 is TGTGCCAGCTCACCAGGGGAGCAGAATCGGGGGAACACTGAAGCTTTCTTT. Protein sequence: CASSPGEQNRGNTEAFF.

The chain combines TRBV30 with TRBJ2-1, with 10 nucleotides matching TRBD1. CDR3 length: 18 amino acids. The J segment lost 7 bases and the V segment lost 0 bases, leaving 15 bases of the junction unmatched. Germline-derived CDR1 and CDR2 are GTSNPN and SVGIG (reference sequence). Here the CDR3 reads CAWSVPQRRTGGRNEQFF. The CDR3 coding sequence is TGTGCCTGGAGTGTGCCCCAGAGAAGGACAGGGGGTCGGAATGAGCAGTTCTTC.

The genes are TRBV7-9 and TRBJ2-7, with 11 bases aligning to TRBD2. Germline CDR1 and CDR2: SEHNR and FQNEAQ (reference sequence). This CDR3 contains 16 residues. Trimming at V came to 5 bases and at J to 1 base, leaving 7 bases not matched to a gene. CDR3 sequence: CASSPPGLADSYEQYF. CDR3 DNA sequence: TGTGCCAGCAGCCCCCCGGGACTAGCGGATTCCTACGAGCAGTACTTC.

This sequence joins TRBV29-1 and TRBJ2-7; D gene unclear. V lost 4 bases and J lost 4, with 11 bases in between. CDR1 is SQVTM, CDR2 ANQGSEA, per germline. This CDR3 has 12 amino acids. The CDR3 nucleotides are TGCAGCGTTGGGGCAGATAGATACGAGCAGTACTTC. It codes for CSVGADRYEQYF.

The V gene is TRBV9, the J gene TRBJ1-5; TRBD1 matches 8 bases. The CDR3 contains 15 residues. The ends lost 5 bases at V and 1 base at J; junction bases unmatched: 5. Germline values: CDR1 SGDLS, CDR2 YYNGEE. The CDR3 sequence is CASSQGAVSNQPQHF. CDR3 bases: TGTGCCAGCAGTCAGGGGGCGGTGAGCAATCAGCCCCAGCATTTT. Using reference TRBV9 and TRBJ1-5 for the parts outside the CDR3, the full variable domain is DSGVTQTPKHLITATGQRVTLRCSPRSGDLSVYWYQQSLDQGLQFLIQYYNGEERAKGNILERFSAQQFPDLHSELNLSSLELGDSALYFCASSQGAVSNQPQHFGDGTRLSIL.

This clone came up a few times. V and J are TRBV5-1 and TRBJ2-5; possibly TRBD1 for D (6 bases). Trimming stripped 4 bases from V and 1 base from J, with 14 bases between. Germline V CDR1 and CDR2: SGHRS, YFSETQ. The CDR3 loop spans 15 amino acids. Here the CDR3 reads CASSIPGTTQETQYF. In nucleotides, the CDR3 is TGCGCCAGCAGCATACCCGGGACAACCCAAGAGACCCAGTACTTC.

The chain couples TRBV30 to TRBJ1-4, with D possibly TRBD1 on 6 matching bases. Trimming removed 0 bases at V and 8 bases at J, with 13 bases between. Germline CDR1 GTSNPN, CDR2 SVGIG (reference sequence). The CDR3 consists of 14 residues. The CDR3 DNA is TGTGCCTGGAGTGTAAAGGGGGTTAGGGAAAAACTGTTTTTT. Amino acid sequence: CAWSVKGVREKLFF.

This clone appeared a few times. The chain is built from TRBV2 and TRBJ1-4; D is unresolved. Germline loops: CDR1 SNHLY, CDR2 FYNNEI. The V end lost 6 bases, the J end lost 0 bases, and 11 bases lay between the germline ends. The CDR3 has 15 residues. CDR3 nucleotide sequence: TGTGCCAGCAGATTCTCCGGGACAACTAATGAAAAACTGTTTTTT. It yields the protein CASRFSGTTNEKLFF. Drawing the rest from reference TRBV2 and TRBJ1-4, the complete variable domain is EPEVTQTPSHQVTQMGQEVILRCVPISNHLYFYWYRQILGQKVEFLVSFYNNEISEKSEIFDDQFSVERPDGSNFTLKIRSTKLEDSAMYFCASRFSGTTNEKLFFGSGTQLSVL.

The J gene is TRBJ2-3, the V gene TRBV29-1; 8 bases are shared with TRBD1. The V and J ends lost 6 bases and 1 base, in that order; junction bases with no gene match: 9. The CDR3 sequence is 15 residues long. Germline V gene data show CDR1 as SQVTM and CDR2 as ANQGSEA. CDR3 sequence (DNA): TGCAGCGTCACGGGGCCAGGGGGCGGCACAGATACGCAGTATTTT. Protein: CSVTGPGGGTDTQYF.

The gene calls are TRBV14 and TRBJ2-3, with TRBD1 identical over 8 bases. Trimming cost V 5 bases and J 3 bases; bases outside gene matches: 7. Looked up from germline, CDR1 is SGHDN and CDR2 is FVKESK. This CDR3 comprises 15 residues. The DNA for the CDR3 is TGTGCCAGCAGCGGGCAGGGGGCGCGGACAGATACGCAGTATTTT. This gives the protein CASSGQGARTDTQYF.

This sequence joins TRBV29-1 and TRBJ2-1; TRBD2 aligns across 7 bases. This CDR3 is built from 13 residues. V lost 7 bases, J lost 6 bases, and 9 bases stayed unmatched. CDR1 and CDR2 from the germline V gene are SQVTM and ANQGSEA. CDR3 sequence: CSDQRDYSNEQFF. The CDR3 DNA sequence: TGCAGCGACCAAAGGGACTATAGCAATGAGCAGTTCTTC.

The CDR3: CASSLEESGVAGYTF. CDR3 DNA: TGTGCCAGCAGCTTAGAAGAGTCAGGGGTGGCTGGCTACACCTTC. This rearrangement joins TRBV7-9 to TRBJ1-2, with a possible D match to TRBD1 (6 bases). CDR3 length: 15 amino acids. The germline V gene encodes CDR1 SEHNR and CDR2 FQNEAQ (reference sequence). Trimming took off 1 base at V and 7 bases at J, with 16 bases between the two ends.

The chain is built from TRBV5-1 and TRBJ2-1; TRBD1 matches 7 bases. CDR3 length equals 14 residues. Germline loops: CDR1 SGHRS, CDR2 YFSETQ. J gave up 4 bases and V 4 bases, and 5 bases lay outside the gene matches. CDR3 amino acids: CASSGGQQYNEQFF. CDR3 sequence (DNA): TGCGCCAGCAGCGGGGGACAGCAATACAATGAGCAGTTCTTC.

This clone was counted many times. The chain carries TRBV7-2 and TRBJ2-3, with a possible D match to TRBD1 (5 bases). This CDR3 spans 15 amino acids. V gave up 1 base and J gave up 2 bases, with 10 bases separating them. Germline CDR1 is SGHTA and CDR2 is FQGNSA. The DNA of the CDR3 is TGTGCCAGCAGCTTAGGGCCAGGGTTCACAGATACGCAGTATTTT. This sequence encodes CASSLGPGFTDTQYF.

This clone was observed a handful of times. The chain employs TRBV19 and TRBJ1-2; tentative D call: TRBD1 (6 bases). The germline V and J ends were trimmed by 10 bases and 6 bases, with 18 bases remaining between them. CDR3 length: 13 residues. CDR1 and CDR2 from the germline V gene are LNHDA and SQIVND (reference sequence). The CDR3 loop is CATLSWGLHGYTF. The CDR3 coding sequence is TGTGCCACCCTGAGTTGGGGGCTACATGGCTACACCTTC.

This clone was counted between two and nine times. The V call is TRBV5-4, the J call TRBJ1-4; 9 positions match TRBD1. Germline trimming cut 4 bases from V and 8 bases from J; bases unmatched to any gene: 9. Per germline, CDR1 SGHNT and CDR2 YYREEE (reference sequence). The CDR3 is 15 residues long. CDR3 amino acids: CASSHWTGEGEKLFF. The CDR3 DNA reads as TGTGCCAGCAGCCACTGGACAGGGGAGGGGGAAAAACTGTTTTTT. Supplemented by reference TRBV5-4 and TRBJ1-4, the full variable domain reads ETGVTQSPTHLIKTRGQQVTLRCSSQSGHNTVSWYQQALGQGPQFIFQYYREEENGRGNFPPRFSGLQFPNYSSELNVNALELDDSALYLCASSHWTGEGEKLFFGSGTQLSVL.

This clone was observed a handful of times. The chain employs TRBV11-2 and TRBJ2-1; TRBD2 agrees at 11 bases. The V segment lost 7 bases and the J segment 15 bases; nucleotides outside the gene matches: 11. The CDR3 runs to 13 residues. Germline CDR1 is SGHAT and CDR2 is FQNNGV. In DNA, the CDR3 is TGTGCCAGCATTACTAGCGGGAGTATACCTCCGTTCTTC. As protein: CASITSGSIPPFF.

The J gene is TRBJ1-1, the V gene TRBV10-2, with 8 bases lining up with TRBD1. The V gene's germline CDR1 is WSHSY and CDR2 SAAADI. This CDR3 region has 14 residues. V dropped 6 bases and J dropped 3; count of bases not matched to a gene: 6. The CDR3 nucleotides are TGCGCCAGCAGCTACACAGGGGGGGACACTGAAGCTTTCTTT. As protein: CASSYTGGDTEAFF.

The rearrangement joins TRBV30 to TRBJ2-5; no firm D call. Germline V gives CDR1 GTSNPN, CDR2 SVGIG (reference sequence). The CDR3 totals 14 residues. Trimming left V 0 bases short and J 5 bases short, with 13 bases between. CDR3 sequence reads: CAWSVGLIGETQYF. In DNA, the CDR3 is TGTGCCTGGAGTGTGGGCCTAATTGGGGAGACCCAGTACTTC.